The next 7 T cell receptor beta chains were all read from a single sample in a study of T cells after yellow fever vaccination. TCRdb independently ran MiXCR on the 5' RACE reads; one entry per CDR3 protein. The sample has 610,000 or so distinct CDR3 sequences, 9% to 15% seen once; the top ten hold 15%. Sequenced here: PBMCs, sampled on the day of the yellow fever booster vaccination. The receptors stem from a man aged 25-45 years who received the YFV17D yellow fever vaccine.

This clonotype showed up just a few times. This chain links TRBV20-1 with TRBJ2-5; maybe TRBD2 (5 bases). CDR1 and CDR2 from the germline V gene are DFQATT and SNEGSKA (reference sequence). CDR3 length: 15 residues. Trimming removed 6 bases from V and 2 bases from J, with 19 bases in between. The DNA for the CDR3 is TGCAGTGCGACGACTCCCAACAGCGGTCAAGAGACCCAGTACTTC. Translated, it gives CSATTPNSGQETQYF.

J is TRBJ2-7 and V is TRBV5-1; maybe TRBD1 (5 bases). CDR1 is SGHRS, CDR2 YFSETQ, per germline. The CDR3 is made up of 13 amino acids. Trimming left V 3 bases short and J 4 bases short, with 11 bases between. CDR3: CASSYGAPYEQYF. For the CDR3, the DNA is TGCGCCAGCAGCTATGGGGCTCCGTACGAGCAGTACTTC.

The chain couples TRBV4-3 to TRBJ2-1; D is uncertain. The length of the CDR3 is 13 residues. V was pared by 2 bases and J by 6 bases, with 8 bases between. Germline V gives CDR1 LGHNA, CDR2 YSLEER. The CDR3 DNA follows: TGCGCCAGCAGCCAACTCTCCCGCAATGAGCAGTTCTTC. It translates to CASSQLSRNEQFF.

This rearrangement joins TRBV12-3 or TRBV12-4 to TRBJ2-3; the match to TRBD2 covers 8 bases. Trimming took 6 bases from V and 4 from J; bases not matched to a gene: 9. CDR3 size: 15 residues. CDR3 protein: CASSSTRRGADTQYF. CDR3 nucleotides: TGTGCCAGCAGCTCGACTCGGCGGGGGGCAGATACGCAGTATTTT.

This clonotype was recorded a few times. The chain has TRBV7-9 and TRBJ2-2; no definite D call. The V end lost 5 bases, the J end lost 1 base, and 14 bases lay between the germline ends. Germline-derived CDR1 and CDR2 are SEHNR and FQNEAQ (reference sequence). This CDR3 spans 16 amino acids. The CDR3 here is CASSPGTTGNTGELFF. In nucleotides, the CDR3 is TGTGCCAGCAGCCCCGGCACAACGGGGAACACCGGGGAGCTGTTTTTT.

The rearrangement links TRBV20-1 to TRBJ1-5; tentative D call: TRBD1 (5 bases). From germline, CDR1 is DFQATT and CDR2 SNEGSKA (reference sequence). The length of the CDR3 is 14 residues. V was clipped by 1 base and J by 6 bases, with 13 bases between them. DNA of the CDR3: TGCAGTGCTAGAGGGGCCGGGACGGGTCAGCCCCAGCATTTT. It codes for CSARGAGTGQPQHF.

This clonotype was picked up a small number of times. This chain uses TRBV25-1 with TRBJ1-5; TRBD1 agrees at 9 bases. The CDR3 covers 16 residues. Per the germline V gene, CDR1 is MGHDK and CDR2 is SYGVNS. V dropped 1 base and J dropped 2; count of bases not matched to a gene: 3. CDR3 loop: CASSESWTGGNQPQHF. CDR3 coding DNA: TGTGCCAGCAGTGAATCCTGGACAGGGGGCAATCAGCCCCAGCATTTT.